The 5 T cell receptor beta chains listed next were all sequenced from one sample in a study of tumor T cells in aggressive B-cell lymphoma. Sequencing used immunoSEQ multiplex PCR; TCRdb keeps in-frame clones, though not all of them. This sample carries roughly 10,000 clones, around 90% of them seen once, and the ten largest clones take 3%. Sample: tumor tissue. These receptors all come from an adult with diffuse large B cell lymphoma.

The CDR3 here is CASSLTGFYPYGYTF. The CDR3 DNA follows: TGTGCCAGTAGTTTAACAGGGTTCTACCCCTATGGCTACACCTTC. The chain recombines TRBV19 with TRBJ1-2; D may be TRBD1 (6 bases). V was trimmed by 5 bases and J by 4 bases, leaving 17 bases between them. The germline V gene has CDR1 LNHDA and CDR2 SQIVND (reference sequence). The CDR3 totals 15 residues.

The chain is built from TRBV10-2 and TRBJ2-1; D possibly corresponds to TRBD2 (6 bases). The CDR3 is made up of 12 amino acids. Trimming took off 7 bases at V and 6 bases at J, with 10 bases between the two ends. The V gene's germline CDR1 is WSHSY and CDR2 SAAADI. The CDR3 nucleotides read TGCGCCAGCACCCCGACTAGCAATGAGCAGTTCTTC. Amino acid sequence: CASTPTSNEQFF.

The chain has TRBV5-1 and TRBJ2-1; D unresolved. The ends were cut back, 0 bases at V and 5 bases at J, with 12 bases in the middle. Germline V lookup: CDR1 SGHRS, CDR2 YFSETQ. This CDR3 comprises 15 residues. This CDR3 is CASSLVLEAHNEQFF. DNA for the CDR3: TGCGCCAGCAGCTTGGTACTTGAAGCCCACAATGAGCAGTTCTTC.

The chain uses TRBV10-1 and TRBJ2-1, with 7 positions matching TRBD2. After removal of 3 bases from V and 9 bases from J, the junction contained 8 bases not matched to a gene. CDR1 and CDR2 (germline): WNHNN, SYGVQD (reference sequence). The CDR3 runs to 14 residues. The CDR3 DNA follows: TGCGCCAGCAGTGACCGGACTAGTACGGCTGAGCAGTTCTTC. Its protein product is CASSDRTSTAEQFF.

With respect to this clone: A junction end diverges from the germline sequence, so it may reflect a read error. This sequence joins TRBV2 and TRBJ2-7, with D tentatively TRBD1 (6 bases). The CDR3 has 11 residues. The germline CDR1 and CDR2 sequences are SNHLY and FYNNEI. This CDR3 is CASSPERGKDF. CDR3 coding DNA: TGTGCCAGCAGTCCGGAGAGGGGGAAGGACTTC.